One sample yielded the 13 T cell receptor beta chains listed below, sequenced in a study of cytomegalovirus exposure and HLA in healthy donors. 60 Vbeta and 13 Jbeta primers were used in PCR. Data came from immunoSEQ multiplex PCR; TCRdb stores just in-frame clones and leaves some out. Seen here are about 150,000 clones, 84% observed once, and the top ten hold 1.9%. Material for sequencing was PBMCs. The source is a young man in good health and CMV-seronegative.

This sequence joins TRBV4-1 and TRBJ1-4; 9 nucleotides match TRBD1. With 2 bases clipped from V and 3 bases from J, the junction kept 4 bases outside the gene matches. This CDR3 contains 16 residues. CDR1 MGHRA and CDR2 YSYEKL come from the germline V gene. As DNA, the CDR3 is TGCGCCAGCAGCCAACTACAGGGGGCAGCTAATGAAAAACTGTTTTTT. This codes for CASSQLQGAANEKLFF.

About this clone: Other DNA sequences in this specimen translate into the identical CDR3. This sequence joins TRBV18 and TRBJ2-7; D may be TRBD1 (6 bases). The germline V and J ends were trimmed by 3 bases and 0 bases, with 9 bases remaining between them. Germline-derived CDR1 and CDR2 are KGHSH and LQKENI. The CDR3 runs 14 residues. The CDR3 loop is CASSPGQTSYEQYF. The CDR3 coding sequence is TGTGCCAGCTCACCCGGACAGACCTCCTACGAGCAGTACTTC.

The rearrangement joins TRBV6-1 to TRBJ2-7, with 7 nucleotides matching TRBD2. The CDR3 loop spans 14 amino acids. Trimming removed 5 bases from V and 5 bases from J; junction bases left unmatched: 9. Germline V gene data show CDR1 as MNHNS and CDR2 as SASEGT. The CDR3, as DNA: TGTGCCAGCAGTACGAGCGGGGAGTCCCACGAGCAGTACTTC. This sequence encodes CASSTSGESHEQYF.

On this clone: At one of its ends the junction is not consistent with the germline gene, which may arise from a read error. This chain connects TRBV7-9 to TRBJ1-4; no clear D. The length of the CDR3 is 13 residues. CDR1 SEHNR and CDR2 FQNEAQ come from the germline V gene (reference sequence). CDR3 nucleotides: TGTTCCAGCAGCCCCCGAGACAAGGAAAAACTGTTTTTT. Encoded protein: CSSSPRDKEKLFF.

The chain employs TRBV7-2 and TRBJ1-4; D gene uncertain. The CDR3 extends over 13 amino acids. The V gene's germline CDR1 is SGHTA and CDR2 FQGNSA. Between the trimmed V and J ends, which lost 5 bases and 4 bases, there was a span of 8 bases. CDR3 coding DNA: TGTGCCAGCAGCCCCGGGGTTAATGAAAAACTGTTTTTT. Translating gives CASSPGVNEKLFF.

The chain carries TRBV29-1 and TRBJ2-1; D gene ambiguous. The germline CDR1 and CDR2 sequences are SQVTM and ANQGSEA. Trimming left V 3 bases short and J 6 bases short, with 12 bases between. This CDR3 is built from 13 residues. CDR3 nucleotides: TGCAGCGTTGACCCCAACTACGCCAATGAGCAGTTCTTC. As protein: CSVDPNYANEQFF.

The table lists this clone with a count of one. The CDR3 loop is CASSASGFSTDTQYF. CDR3 DNA: TGTGCCAGCAGCGCCTCAGGGTTTTCAACAGATACGCAGTATTTT. The chain has TRBV9 and TRBJ2-3; TRBD1 is a possible D gene (5 bases). Germline assignment: CDR1 SGDLS and CDR2 YYNGEE. The CDR3 runs 15 residues. The V end lost 3 bases, the J end lost 3 bases, and 14 bases lay between the germline ends.

This chain connects TRBV7-2 to TRBJ1-5, with TRBD1 identical over 10 bases. With V trimmed by 6 bases and J by 7 bases, 18 bases remained unmatched. This CDR3 has 18 amino acids. Per germline, CDR1 SGHTA and CDR2 FQGNSA. The CDR3 DNA sequence: TGTGCCAGCAGACTCTTACCCGGGGACAGGGGTATGTACCAGCCCCAGCATTTT. Translation gives CASRLLPGDRGMYQPQHF.

This clone was seen more than once but under ten times. The chain uses TRBV7-9 and TRBJ2-1; 9 bases line up with TRBD1. The V and J ends lost 4 bases and 9 bases, in that order; junction bases with no gene match: 16. Germline loops: CDR1 SEHNR, CDR2 FQNEAQ (reference sequence). The CDR3 consists of 17 residues. The CDR3 region is CASSSRGEDRGHGEQFF. In DNA form, the CDR3 reads TGTGCCAGCAGCTCCAGGGGAGAGGACAGGGGTCACGGTGAGCAGTTCTTC.

This CDR3 reads CASSITGRGHEQYF. CDR3 nucleotide sequence: TGTGCCAGTAGTATAACGGGCAGGGGTCACGAGCAGTACTTC. The V gene is TRBV19, the J gene TRBJ2-7, with D possibly matching TRBD1 (6 bases). This CDR3 is 14 amino acids long. The V end lost 2 bases, the J end lost 5 bases, and 13 bases lay between the germline ends. Germline V gives CDR1 LNHDA, CDR2 SQIVND (reference sequence).

The chain uses TRBV5-1 and TRBJ2-1, with TRBD2 matching 12 bases. The V and J ends lost 4 bases and 7 bases, in that order; junction bases with no gene match: 12. The CDR3 has 17 residues. The germline gives CDR1 SGHRS, CDR2 YFSETQ. CDR3 sequence reads: CASSIVPRLAGVNEQFF. Written as DNA, the CDR3 is TGCGCCAGCAGCATTGTCCCCAGACTAGCGGGGGTAAATGAGCAGTTCTTC.

The CDR3 region has the DNA TGTGCCAGCGAAGGACAGGGTGACACTGAAGCTTTCTTT. This translates into CASEGQGDTEAFF. The chain couples TRBV2 to TRBJ1-1; TRBD1 matches 8 bases. The CDR3 is 13 amino acids. V lost 8 bases and J lost 3; bases outside the gene matches: 5. The germline gives CDR1 SNHLY, CDR2 FYNNEI. Using reference TRBV2 and TRBJ1-1 for the parts outside the CDR3, the full variable domain is EPEVTQTPSHQVTQMGQEVILRCVPISNHLYFYWYRQILGQKVEFLVSFYNNEISEKSEIFDDQFSVERPDGSNFTLKIRSTKLEDSAMYFCASEGQGDTEAFFGQGTRLTVV.

This clone was picked up one time. CDR3 nucleotides: TGCGCCAGCTTACGGGGGACTAGCCTTGGAGATACGCAGTATTTT. It translates to CASLRGTSLGDTQYF. V gene TRBV5-1 combines with J gene TRBJ2-3; 9 nucleotides match TRBD2. Germline CDR1 is SGHRS and CDR2 is YFSETQ. V was pared by 7 bases and J by 5 bases, with 11 bases of the junction left unmatched. The CDR3 is 15 residues long.